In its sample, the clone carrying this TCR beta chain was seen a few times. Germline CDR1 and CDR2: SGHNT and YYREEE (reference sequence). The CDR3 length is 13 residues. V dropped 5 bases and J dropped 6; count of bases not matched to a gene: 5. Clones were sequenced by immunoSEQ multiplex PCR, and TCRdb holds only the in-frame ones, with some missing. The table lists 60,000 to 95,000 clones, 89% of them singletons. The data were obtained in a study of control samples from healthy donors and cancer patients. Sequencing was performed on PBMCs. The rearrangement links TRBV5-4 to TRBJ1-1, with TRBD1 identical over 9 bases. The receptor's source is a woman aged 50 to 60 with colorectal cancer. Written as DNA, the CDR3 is TGTGCCAGCAGTTCCACAGGGGGCCCTGAAGCTTTCTTT. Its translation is CASSSTGGPEAFF.